These 12 T cell receptor beta chains were sequenced from one sample in a study of control samples from healthy donors and cancer patients (dated by TCRdb to 2019 to 2021). Receptor amplification or capture employed the immunoSEQ multiplex PCR assay. Drawn from immuneACCESS, this table holds only the in-frame rearrangements with V and J called that TCRdb kept. Clones are partly lost; checked studies trace under half to an unresolved V gene and leave the rest unexplained. The sample data list about 250,000 clones, and more than 65% of these were observed just once. Roughly 14% of the sample goes to the ten largest clones. Input material: PBMCs. The receptor set was obtained from a woman in her fifties or sixties with lung cancer.

This sequence joins TRBV28 and TRBJ1-3, with D hard to call. The V gene lost 4 bases and the J gene lost 5 bases, with 9 bases spanning the gap. Germline-derived CDR1 and CDR2 are MDHEN and SYDVKM. CDR3 length equals 13 residues. Here the CDR3 DNA reads TGTGCCAGCAGTTCAAGCCCAAGAAACACCATATATTTT. Its protein product is CASSSSPRNTIYF.

This clone was detected once. V gene TRBV14 combines with J gene TRBJ2-5; D is possibly TRBD2 (6 bases). In germline, CDR1 is SGHDN, CDR2 FVKESK. V was trimmed by 4 bases and J by 10 bases, leaving 16 bases between them. CDR3 size: 13 residues. CDR3 sequence: CASSPRLVGVQYF. The CDR3 DNA reads as TGTGCCAGCAGCCCGAGACTAGTTGGGGTCCAGTACTTC. Complete variable domain (other parts from reference TRBV14 and TRBJ2-5): EAGVTQFPSHSVIEKGQTVTLRCDPISGHDNLYWYRRVMGKEIKFLLHFVKESKQDESGMPNNRFLAERTGGTYSTLKVQPAELEDSGVYFCASSPRLVGVQYFGPGTRLLVL.

The V gene is TRBV6-5, the J gene TRBJ2-1; D perhaps matches TRBD1 (6 bases). CDR3 length: 14 amino acids. Trimming removed 11 bases from V and 2 bases from J, with 16 bases in between. Germline V gene sequence: CDR1 MNHEY, CDR2 SVGAGI. In DNA form, the CDR3 reads TGTGCCGTTGCCGAACAGGGAACCTACAATGAGCAGTTCTTC. Translated, it gives CAVAEQGTYNEQFF.

Note on this clone: This sample includes further DNA sequences coding for the same CDR3. The rearrangement joins TRBV2 to TRBJ1-2; D not certain. The CDR3 consists of 16 residues. V lost 0 bases and J lost 0, with 11 bases in between. Germline-derived CDR1 and CDR2 are SNHLY and FYNNEI. The CDR3 loop is CASSEARTATNYGYTF. DNA of the CDR3: TGTGCCAGCAGTGAAGCGAGGACGGCCACTAACTATGGCTACACCTTC.

The rearrangement links TRBV25-1 to TRBJ1-2, with D perhaps TRBD1 (5 bases). V shed 4 bases and J shed 1 base, with 7 bases lying between them. This CDR3 has 13 residues. Germline V gives CDR1 MGHDK, CDR2 SYGVNS. CDR3: CASSVQGNYGYTF. CDR3 bases: TGTGCCAGCAGTGTTCAGGGTAACTATGGCTACACCTTC.

A word on this clone: This sequence may be a read error, since a much larger clone differs from it by one base. The chain uses TRBV7-3 and TRBJ1-1; D not certain. This CDR3 spans 13 amino acids. Germline V gives CDR1 SGHTA, CDR2 FQGTGA. With 2 bases removed from V and 1 base from J, the gap between germline ends came to 5 bases. CDR3 in DNA: TGTGCCAGCAGCTTAGAGGAGAACACTGAAGCTTTCTTT. Translating it yields CASSLEENTEAFF. The whole variable domain, remainder taken from reference TRBV7-3 and TRBJ1-1, is GAGVSQTPSNKVTEKGKYVELRCDPISGHTALYWYRQSLGQGPEFLIYFQGTGAADDSGLPNDRFFAVRPEGSVSTLKIQRTERGDSAVYLCASSLEENTEAFFGQGTRLTVV.

J is TRBJ1-5 and V is TRBV6-1; D not certain. This CDR3 has 16 amino acids. The germline CDR1 and CDR2 sequences are MNHNS and SASEGT. Trimming cost V 1 base and J 2 bases, with 12 bases left between them. CDR3 nucleotides: TGTGCCAGCAGTGAAGTCGAGGCCATGGGCAATCAGCCCCAGCATTTT. As protein: CASSEVEAMGNQPQHF.

V is TRBV7-2 and J is TRBJ2-3; 12 bases align to TRBD2. The V gene end was trimmed by 6 bases and the J gene end by 7 bases; junction bases not matched to a gene: 8. The germline CDR1 and CDR2 sequences are SGHTA and FQGNSA. CDR3 length: 15 residues. The CDR3 DNA follows: TGTGCCAGCAGTCCGACTAGCGGGGGTGGAAATACGCAGTATTTT. Its translation is CASSPTSGGGNTQYF. Together with reference TRBV7-2 and TRBJ2-3, the CDR3 gives the full variable domain: GAGVSQSPSNKVTEKGKDVELRCDPISGHTALYWYRQSLGQGLEFLIYFQGNSAPDKSGLPSDRFSAERTGGSVSTLTIQRTQQEDSAVYLCASSPTSGGGNTQYFGPGTRLTVL.

The chain links TRBV19 to TRBJ1-2, with 11 bases lining up with TRBD1. With V trimmed by 4 bases and J by 8 bases, 12 bases remained unmatched. This CDR3 comprises 16 residues. Per germline, CDR1 LNHDA and CDR2 SQIVND (reference sequence). CDR3 residues: CASSRTTGTGGGGYTF. CDR3 nucleotides: TGTGCCAGTAGTAGAACGACCGGGACAGGGGGAGGCGGCTACACCTTC.

The chain couples TRBV29-1 to TRBJ2-1; no firm D call. The V end lost 8 bases, the J end lost 9 bases, and 14 bases lay between the germline ends. This CDR3 is 11 amino acids long. In germline, CDR1 is SQVTM, CDR2 ANQGSEA. CDR3 in amino acids: CSSLTGSEQFF. The CDR3, as DNA: TGCAGCTCTCTTACGGGTAGTGAGCAGTTCTTC.

The chain combines TRBV3-1 (or the pseudogene TRBV3-2) with TRBJ1-4; D may be TRBD1 (6 bases). The germline V and J ends were trimmed by 4 bases and 8 bases, with 17 bases remaining between them. CDR3 length: 15 residues. Germline assignment: CDR1 LGHDT and CDR2 YNNKEL (reference sequence). The CDR3 coding sequence is TGTGCCAGCAGCCCGGGCGGACTAAGGGGGGAAAAACTGTTTTTT. Amino acids: CASSPGGLRGEKLFF.

The chain recombines TRBV7-9 with TRBJ1-1, with D uncertain. With 1 base removed from V and 4 bases from J, the gap between germline ends came to 13 bases. This CDR3 spans 15 amino acids. Germline values: CDR1 SEHNR, CDR2 FQNEAQ (reference sequence). CDR3 protein: CASSLGYGVGTEAFF. In DNA, the CDR3 is TGTGCCAGCAGCTTAGGTTATGGGGTGGGCACTGAAGCTTTCTTT.